This T cell receptor beta chain was captured in a study of T-cell reconstitution after alpha-beta-depleted transplantation in children. V lost 2 bases, J lost 6 bases, and 10 bases lay in between. The CDR3 contains 14 residues. Looked up from germline, CDR1 is MNHEY and CDR2 is SVGEGT. During its preparation, the TCRbeta library received unique molecular identifiers. MiXCR, applied by TCRdb to the PCR reads, yields one record per CDR3 protein. This sample has 360,000 or so distinct CDR3 sequences, with 20% found just once. Here the sequenced sample was PBMCs from the stem cell graft donor, taken from the stem cell graft. V is TRBV6-2 or TRBV6-3 and J is TRBJ1-4, with D unclear. The receptor was isolated from a human donor who donated a stem cell graft to a child with acute myeloid leukemia. The CDR3 DNA reads as TGTGCCAGCAGTTACGGGTTTGTGGATGAAAAACTGTTTTTT. Translation: CASSYGFVDEKLFF.